This T cell receptor beta chain stems from a study of persistence of HIV-infected CD4 T cells. Anti-CD3/anti-CD28 beads served as a nonspecific positive control stimulus. CD4+ T cells upregulating both CD40 ligand and CD69 were sorted as responding cells. Anti-CD28/CD49d costimulation, CD40-blocking antibody and enfuvirtide were given to CD8-depleted PBMCs for 18 hours. This clone is a singleton in its sample. Its antigen remains unknown. The libraries were made with immunoSEQ version 4 in survey mode. This table comes from immunoSEQ multiplex PCR, and its TCRdb copy is limited to in-frame clones, with some not included. The data show roughly 35,000 clones, approximately 86% seen once. Findings and limits, study-wide: Degenerate expanded CDR3beta sequences were enriched among CMV- and Gag-responding cells. TCR analyses could not target the rare provirus-carrying CMV-responding cells. Proviral oligoclonality tracked with TCR oligoclonality within the same sorted cells.

Germline CDR1 reads SGHRS; CDR2 reads YFSETQ. The CDR3 is made up of 21 amino acids. With V trimmed by 0 bases and J by 0 bases, 17 bases remained unmatched. The specimen comprised CD4+ T cells sorted from PBMCs after roughly 18-hour stimulation, sampled from a patient who received antiretroviral therapy. This receptor was identified in an adult man with HIV who was CMV-seropositive. The rearrangement links TRBV5-1 to TRBJ1-4, with 7 bases matching TRBD1. The CDR3 DNA reads as TGCGCCAGCAGCTTGGCCAGAGTCCCGGGACAGCGATCTGCAACTAATGAAAAACTGTTTTTT. Its protein product is CASSLARVPGQRSATNEKLFF.